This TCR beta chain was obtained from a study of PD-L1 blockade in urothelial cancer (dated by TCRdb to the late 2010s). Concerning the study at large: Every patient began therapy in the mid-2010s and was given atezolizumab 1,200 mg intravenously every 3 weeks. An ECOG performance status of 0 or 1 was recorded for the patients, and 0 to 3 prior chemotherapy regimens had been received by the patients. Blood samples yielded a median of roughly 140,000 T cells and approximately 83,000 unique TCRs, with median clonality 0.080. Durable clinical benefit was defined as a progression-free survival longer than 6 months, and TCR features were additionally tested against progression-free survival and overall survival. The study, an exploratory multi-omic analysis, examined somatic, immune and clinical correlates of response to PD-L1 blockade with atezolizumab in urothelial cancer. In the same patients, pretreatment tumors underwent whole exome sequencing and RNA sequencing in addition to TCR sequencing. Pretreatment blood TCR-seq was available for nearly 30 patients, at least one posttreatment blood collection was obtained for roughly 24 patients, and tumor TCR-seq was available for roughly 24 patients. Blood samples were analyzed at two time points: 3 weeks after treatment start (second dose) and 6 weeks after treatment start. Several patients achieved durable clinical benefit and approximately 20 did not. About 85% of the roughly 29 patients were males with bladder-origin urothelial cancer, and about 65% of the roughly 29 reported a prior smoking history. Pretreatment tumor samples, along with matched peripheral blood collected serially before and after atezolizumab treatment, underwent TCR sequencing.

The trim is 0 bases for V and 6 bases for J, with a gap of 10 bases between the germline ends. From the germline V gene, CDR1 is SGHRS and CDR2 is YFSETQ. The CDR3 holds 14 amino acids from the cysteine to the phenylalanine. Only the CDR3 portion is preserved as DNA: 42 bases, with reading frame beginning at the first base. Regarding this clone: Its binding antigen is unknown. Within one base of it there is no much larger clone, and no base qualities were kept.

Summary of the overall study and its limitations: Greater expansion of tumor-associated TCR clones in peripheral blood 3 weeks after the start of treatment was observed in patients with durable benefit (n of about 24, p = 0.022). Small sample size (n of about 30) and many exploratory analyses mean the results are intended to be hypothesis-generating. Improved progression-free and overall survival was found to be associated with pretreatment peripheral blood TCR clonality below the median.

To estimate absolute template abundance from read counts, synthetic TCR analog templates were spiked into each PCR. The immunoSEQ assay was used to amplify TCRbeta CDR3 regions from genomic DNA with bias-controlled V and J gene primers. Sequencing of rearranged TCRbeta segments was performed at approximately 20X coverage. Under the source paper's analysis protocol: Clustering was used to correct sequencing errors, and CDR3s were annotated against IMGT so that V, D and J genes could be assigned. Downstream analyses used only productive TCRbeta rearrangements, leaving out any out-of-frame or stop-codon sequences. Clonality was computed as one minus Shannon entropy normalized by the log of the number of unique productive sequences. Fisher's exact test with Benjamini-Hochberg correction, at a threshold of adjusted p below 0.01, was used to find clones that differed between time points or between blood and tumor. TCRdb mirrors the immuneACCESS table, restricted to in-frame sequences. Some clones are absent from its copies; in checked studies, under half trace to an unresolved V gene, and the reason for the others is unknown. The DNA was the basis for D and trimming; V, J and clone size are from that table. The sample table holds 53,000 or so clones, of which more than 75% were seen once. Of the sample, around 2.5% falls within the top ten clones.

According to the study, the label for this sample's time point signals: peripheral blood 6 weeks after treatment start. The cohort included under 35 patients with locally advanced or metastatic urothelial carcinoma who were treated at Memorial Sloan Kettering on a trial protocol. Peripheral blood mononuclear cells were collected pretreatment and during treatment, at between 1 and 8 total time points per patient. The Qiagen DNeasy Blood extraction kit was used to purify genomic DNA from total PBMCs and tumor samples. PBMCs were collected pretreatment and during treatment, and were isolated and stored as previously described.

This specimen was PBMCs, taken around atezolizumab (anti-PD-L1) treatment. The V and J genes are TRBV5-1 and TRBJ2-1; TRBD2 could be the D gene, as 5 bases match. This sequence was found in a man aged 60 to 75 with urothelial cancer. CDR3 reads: CASSLGGSLNEQFF. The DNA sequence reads TGCGCCAGCAGCTTGGGAGGGTCCCTCAATGAGCAGTTCTTC.